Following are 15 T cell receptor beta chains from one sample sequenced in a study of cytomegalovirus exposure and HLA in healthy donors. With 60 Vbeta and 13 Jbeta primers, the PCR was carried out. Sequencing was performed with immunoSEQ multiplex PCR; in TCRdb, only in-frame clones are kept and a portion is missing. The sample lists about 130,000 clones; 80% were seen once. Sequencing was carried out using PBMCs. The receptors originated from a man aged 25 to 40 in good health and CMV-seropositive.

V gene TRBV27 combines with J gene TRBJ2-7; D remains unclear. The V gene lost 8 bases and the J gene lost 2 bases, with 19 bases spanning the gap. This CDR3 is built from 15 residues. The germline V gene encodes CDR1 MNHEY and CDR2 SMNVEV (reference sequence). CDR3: CASAPNNDFPYEQYF. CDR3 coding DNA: TGTGCCAGCGCTCCGAACAACGACTTCCCCTACGAGCAGTACTTC.

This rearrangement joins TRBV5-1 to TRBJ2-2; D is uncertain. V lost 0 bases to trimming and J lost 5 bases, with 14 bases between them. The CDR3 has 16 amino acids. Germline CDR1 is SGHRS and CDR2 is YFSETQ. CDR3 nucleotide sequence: TGCGCCAGCAGCTTGGGGTCCACTCCGGAGACCGGGGAGCTGTTTTTT. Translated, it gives CASSLGSTPETGELFF. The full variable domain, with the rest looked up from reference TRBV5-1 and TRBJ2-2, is KAGVTQTPRYLIKTRGQQVTLSCSPISGHRSVSWYQQTPGQGLQFLFEYFSETQRNKGNFPGRFSGRQFSNSRSEMNVSTLELGDSALYLCASSLGSTPETGELFFGEGSRLTVL.

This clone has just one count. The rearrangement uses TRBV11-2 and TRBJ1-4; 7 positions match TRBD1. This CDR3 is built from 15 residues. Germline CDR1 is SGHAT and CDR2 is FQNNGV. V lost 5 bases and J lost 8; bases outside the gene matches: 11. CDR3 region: CASSPPGGIGEKLFF. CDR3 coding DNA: TGTGCCAGCAGCCCCCCAGGGGGGATTGGGGAAAAACTGTTTTTT.

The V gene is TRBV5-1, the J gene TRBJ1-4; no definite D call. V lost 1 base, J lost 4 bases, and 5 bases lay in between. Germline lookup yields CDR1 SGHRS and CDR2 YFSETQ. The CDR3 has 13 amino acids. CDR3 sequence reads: CASSLWLNEKLFF. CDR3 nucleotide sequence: TGCGCCAGCAGCTTGTGGCTTAATGAAAAACTGTTTTTT.

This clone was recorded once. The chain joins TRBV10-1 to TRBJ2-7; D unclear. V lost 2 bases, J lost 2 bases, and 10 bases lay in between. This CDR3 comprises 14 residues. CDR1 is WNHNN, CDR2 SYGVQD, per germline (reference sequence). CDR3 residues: CASSEPYYPYEQYF. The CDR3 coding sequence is TGCGCCAGCAGTGAGCCCTACTATCCCTACGAGCAGTACTTC.

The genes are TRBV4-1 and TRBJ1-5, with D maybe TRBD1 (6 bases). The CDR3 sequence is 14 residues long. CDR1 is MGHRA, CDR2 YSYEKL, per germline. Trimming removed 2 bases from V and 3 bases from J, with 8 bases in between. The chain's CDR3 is CASSQTGNNQPQHF. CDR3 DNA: TGCGCCAGCAGCCAAACAGGGAACAATCAGCCCCAGCATTTT.

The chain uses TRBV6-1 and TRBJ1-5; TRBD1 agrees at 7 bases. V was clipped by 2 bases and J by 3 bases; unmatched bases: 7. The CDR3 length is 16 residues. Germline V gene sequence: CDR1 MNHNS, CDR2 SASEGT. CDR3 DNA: TGTGCCAGCAGTGAAATGACAGGGAAGGCCAATCAGCCCCAGCATTTT. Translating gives CASSEMTGKANQPQHF.

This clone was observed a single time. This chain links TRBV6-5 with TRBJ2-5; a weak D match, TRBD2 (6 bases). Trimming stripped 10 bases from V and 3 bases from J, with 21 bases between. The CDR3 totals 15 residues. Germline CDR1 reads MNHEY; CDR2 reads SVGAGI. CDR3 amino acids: CATGSRGAAEETQYF. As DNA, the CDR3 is TGTGCCACCGGGAGTCGGGGTGCAGCAGAAGAGACCCAGTACTTC.

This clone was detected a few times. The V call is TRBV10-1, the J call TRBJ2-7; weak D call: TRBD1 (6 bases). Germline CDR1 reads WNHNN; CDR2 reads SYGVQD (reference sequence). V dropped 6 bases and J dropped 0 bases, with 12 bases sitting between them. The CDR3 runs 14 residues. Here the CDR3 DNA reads TGCGCCAGCAGGCCGGGACACAGCTCCTACGAGCAGTACTTC. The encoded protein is CASRPGHSSYEQYF.

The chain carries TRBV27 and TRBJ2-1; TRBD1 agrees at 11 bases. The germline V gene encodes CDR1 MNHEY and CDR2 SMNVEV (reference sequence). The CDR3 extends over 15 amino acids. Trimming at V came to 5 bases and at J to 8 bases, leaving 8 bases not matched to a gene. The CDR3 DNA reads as TGTGCCAGCAGTCCTGGGACAGGGGGTCACGATGAGCAGTTCTTC. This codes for CASSPGTGGHDEQFF.

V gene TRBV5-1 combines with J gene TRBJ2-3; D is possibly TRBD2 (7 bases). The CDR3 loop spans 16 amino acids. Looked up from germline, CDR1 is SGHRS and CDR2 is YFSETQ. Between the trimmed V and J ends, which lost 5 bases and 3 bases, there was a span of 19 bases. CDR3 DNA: TGCGCCAGCAGTAGCTGGGGGGGCCGGGGTACAGATACGCAGTATTTT. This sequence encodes CASSSWGGRGTDTQYF.

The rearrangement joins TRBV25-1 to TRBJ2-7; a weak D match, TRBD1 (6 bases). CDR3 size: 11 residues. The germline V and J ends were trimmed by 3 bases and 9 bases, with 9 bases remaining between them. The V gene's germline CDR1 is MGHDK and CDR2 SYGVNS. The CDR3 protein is CASSDTGLQYF. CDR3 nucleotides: TGTGCCAGCAGTGACACAGGGTTGCAGTACTTC.

This CDR3 is CASSEGPSGSNQPQHF. The CDR3 DNA is TGTGCCAGCAGTGAAGGGCCATCAGGGAGCAATCAGCCCCAGCATTTT. The rearrangement uses TRBV6-1 and TRBJ1-5, with a weak D call TRBD1 (5 bases). Germline assignment: CDR1 MNHNS and CDR2 SASEGT. The length of the CDR3 is 16 residues. The germline V and J ends were trimmed by 1 base and 1 base, with 11 bases remaining between them.

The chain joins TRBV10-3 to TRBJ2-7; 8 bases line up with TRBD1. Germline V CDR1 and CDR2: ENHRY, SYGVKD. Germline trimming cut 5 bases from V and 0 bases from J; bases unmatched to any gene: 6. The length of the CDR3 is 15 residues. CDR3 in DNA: TGTGCCATCAGTACGACAGGGGACAACTCCTACGAGCAGTACTTC. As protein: CAISTTGDNSYEQYF.

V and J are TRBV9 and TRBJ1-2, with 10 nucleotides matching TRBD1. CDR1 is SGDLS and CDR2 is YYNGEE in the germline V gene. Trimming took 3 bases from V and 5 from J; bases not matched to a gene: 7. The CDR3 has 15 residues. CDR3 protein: CASSGRDRGIYGYTF. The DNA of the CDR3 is TGTGCCAGCAGCGGCCGGGACAGGGGTATTTATGGCTACACCTTC. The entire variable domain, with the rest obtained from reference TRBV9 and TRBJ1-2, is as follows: DSGVTQTPKHLITATGQRVTLRCSPRSGDLSVYWYQQSLDQGLQFLIQYYNGEERAKGNILERFSAQQFPDLHSELNLSSLELGDSALYFCASSGRDRGIYGYTFGSGTRLTVV.